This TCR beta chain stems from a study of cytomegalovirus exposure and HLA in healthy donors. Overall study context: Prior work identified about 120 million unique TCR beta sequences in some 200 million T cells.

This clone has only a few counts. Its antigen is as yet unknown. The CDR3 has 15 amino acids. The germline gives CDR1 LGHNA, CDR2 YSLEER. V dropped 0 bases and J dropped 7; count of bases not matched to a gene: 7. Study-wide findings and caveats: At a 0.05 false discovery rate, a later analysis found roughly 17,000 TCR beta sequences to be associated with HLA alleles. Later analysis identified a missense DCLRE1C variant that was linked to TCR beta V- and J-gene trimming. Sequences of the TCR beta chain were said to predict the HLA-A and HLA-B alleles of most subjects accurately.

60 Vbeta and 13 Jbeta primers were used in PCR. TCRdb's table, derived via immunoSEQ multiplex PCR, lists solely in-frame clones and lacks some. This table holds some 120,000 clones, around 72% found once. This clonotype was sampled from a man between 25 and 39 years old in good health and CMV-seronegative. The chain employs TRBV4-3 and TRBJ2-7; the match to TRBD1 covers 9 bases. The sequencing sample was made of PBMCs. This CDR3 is CASSQDWDRAGEQYF. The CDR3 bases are TGCGCCAGCAGCCAAGATTGGGACAGGGCTGGGGAGCAGTACTTC.